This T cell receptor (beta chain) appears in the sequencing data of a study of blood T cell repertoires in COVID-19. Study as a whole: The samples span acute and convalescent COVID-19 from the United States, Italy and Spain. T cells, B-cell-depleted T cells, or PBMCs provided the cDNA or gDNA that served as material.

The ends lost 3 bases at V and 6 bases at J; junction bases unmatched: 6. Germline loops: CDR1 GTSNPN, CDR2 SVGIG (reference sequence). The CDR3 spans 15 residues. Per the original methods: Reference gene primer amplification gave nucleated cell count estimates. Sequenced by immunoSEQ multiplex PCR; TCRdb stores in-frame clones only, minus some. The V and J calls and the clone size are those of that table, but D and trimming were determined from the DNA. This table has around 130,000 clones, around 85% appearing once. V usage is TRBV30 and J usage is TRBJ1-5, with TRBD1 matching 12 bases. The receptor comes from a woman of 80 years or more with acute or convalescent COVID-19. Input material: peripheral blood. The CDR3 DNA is TGTGCCTGGAGCGCGGGACAGGGGGCCGGTCAGCCCCAGCATTTT. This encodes CAWSAGQGAGQPQHF.